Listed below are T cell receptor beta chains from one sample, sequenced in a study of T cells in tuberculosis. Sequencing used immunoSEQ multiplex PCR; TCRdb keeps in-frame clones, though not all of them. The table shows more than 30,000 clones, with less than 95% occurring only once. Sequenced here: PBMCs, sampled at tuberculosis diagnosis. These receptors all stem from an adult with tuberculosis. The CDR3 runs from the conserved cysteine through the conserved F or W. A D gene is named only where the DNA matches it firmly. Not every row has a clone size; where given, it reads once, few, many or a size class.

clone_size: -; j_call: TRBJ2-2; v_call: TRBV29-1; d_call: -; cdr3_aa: CSVRKGGELFF; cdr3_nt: TGCAGCGTTCGAAAGGGGGGGGAGCTGTTTTTT
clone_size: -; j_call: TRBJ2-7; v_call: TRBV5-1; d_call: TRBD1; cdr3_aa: CASSLGTGVHEQYF; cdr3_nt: TGCGCCAGCAGCTTAGGGACAGGGGTTCACGAGCAGTACTTC
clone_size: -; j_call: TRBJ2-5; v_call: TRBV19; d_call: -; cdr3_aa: CASSMARQETQYF; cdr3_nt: TGTGCCAGTAGTATGGCCCGACAAGAGACCCAGTACTTC
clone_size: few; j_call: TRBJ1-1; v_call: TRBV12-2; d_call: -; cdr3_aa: CASRLGTEFTHEAFF; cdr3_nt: TGTGCAAGTCGCTTAGGGACTGAATTTACCCATGAAGCTTTCTTT
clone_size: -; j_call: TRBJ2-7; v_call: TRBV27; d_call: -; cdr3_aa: CASSSLWGGAIGQYF; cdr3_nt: TGTGCCAGCAGTTCTCTTTGGGGGGGGGCCATCGGGCAGTACTTC
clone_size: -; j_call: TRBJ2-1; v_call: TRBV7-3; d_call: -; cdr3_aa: CASSLMGSRVGKDEQFF; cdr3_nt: TGTGCCAGCAGCTTAATGGGGTCGAGGGTAGGTAAGGATGAGCAGTTCTTC
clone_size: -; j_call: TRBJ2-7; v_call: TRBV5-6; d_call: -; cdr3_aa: CASTPSGDSYEQYF; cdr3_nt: TGTGCCAGCACCCCTTCGGGGGACTCCTACGAGCAGTACTTC
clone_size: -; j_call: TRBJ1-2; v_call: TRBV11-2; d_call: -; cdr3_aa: CASRLDRDTGFGYTF; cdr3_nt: TGTGCCAGCAGACTGGACCGGGACACAGGTTTTGGCTACACCTTC
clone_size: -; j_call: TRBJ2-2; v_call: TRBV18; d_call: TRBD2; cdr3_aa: CASSTAGGVATGELFF; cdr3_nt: TGTGCCAGCTCAACAGCGGGGGGAGTCGCCACCGGGGAGCTGTTTTTT
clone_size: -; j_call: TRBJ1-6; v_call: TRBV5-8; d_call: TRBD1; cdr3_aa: CASSFWTGEAPRNSPLHF; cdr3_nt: TGTGCCAGCAGCTTTTGGACAGGGGAGGCCCCTAGGAATTCACCCCTCCACTTT
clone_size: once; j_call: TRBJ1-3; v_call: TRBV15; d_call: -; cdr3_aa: CATSRASDYGNTIYF; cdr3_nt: TGTGCCACCAGCAGAGCATCCGACTACGGAAACACCATATATTTT